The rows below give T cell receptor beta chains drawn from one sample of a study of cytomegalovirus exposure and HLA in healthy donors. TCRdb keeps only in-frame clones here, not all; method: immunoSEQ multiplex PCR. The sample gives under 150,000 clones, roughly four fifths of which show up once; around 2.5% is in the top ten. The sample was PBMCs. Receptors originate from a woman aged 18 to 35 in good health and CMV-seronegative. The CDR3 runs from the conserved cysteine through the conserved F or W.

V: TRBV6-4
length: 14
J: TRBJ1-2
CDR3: CASSEGTGTYGYTF

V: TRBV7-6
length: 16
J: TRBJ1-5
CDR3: CASSLNPGGQNQPQHF

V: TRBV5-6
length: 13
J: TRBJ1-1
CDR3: CASSLSRFTEAFF

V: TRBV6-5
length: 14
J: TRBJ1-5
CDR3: CASRDRGRNQPQHF

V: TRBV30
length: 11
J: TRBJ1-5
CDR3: CAWSTGQPQHF

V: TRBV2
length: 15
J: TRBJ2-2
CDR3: CASRRGLANTGELFF

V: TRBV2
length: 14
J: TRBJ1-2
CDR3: CASRASTAYYGYTF

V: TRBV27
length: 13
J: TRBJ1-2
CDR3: CASSLGQGLGYTF

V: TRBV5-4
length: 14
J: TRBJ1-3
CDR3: CASSFSGAGNTIYF

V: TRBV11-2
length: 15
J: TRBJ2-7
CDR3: CASRQTGTGRNEQYF

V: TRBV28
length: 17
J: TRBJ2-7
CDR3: CASSLSLGGRRSYEQYF

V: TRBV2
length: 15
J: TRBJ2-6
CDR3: CASSETGSGANVLTF

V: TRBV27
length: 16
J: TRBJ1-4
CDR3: CASSLSGDRGREKLFF

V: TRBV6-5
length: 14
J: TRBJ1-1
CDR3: CASSIRGTDTEAFF

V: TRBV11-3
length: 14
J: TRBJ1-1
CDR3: CASRPGGLNTEAFF

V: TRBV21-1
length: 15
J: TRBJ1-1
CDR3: CASSKGKGEDTEAFF

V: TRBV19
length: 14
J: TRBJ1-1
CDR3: CASTVGTENTEAFF

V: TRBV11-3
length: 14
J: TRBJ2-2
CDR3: CASGDRAVTGELFF

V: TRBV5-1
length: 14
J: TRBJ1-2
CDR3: CASSPEWADGGYTF

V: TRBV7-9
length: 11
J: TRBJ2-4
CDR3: CASSSENIQYF

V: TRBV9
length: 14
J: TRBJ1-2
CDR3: CASSVGQGKRGYTF

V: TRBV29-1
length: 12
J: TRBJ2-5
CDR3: CSVGTTQETQYF

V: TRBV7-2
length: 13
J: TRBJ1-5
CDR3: CASSPGQGQPQHF

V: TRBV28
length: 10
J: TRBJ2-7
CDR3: CASRSYEQYF

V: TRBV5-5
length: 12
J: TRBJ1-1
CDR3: CASSLAYTEAFF

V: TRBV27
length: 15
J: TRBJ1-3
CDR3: CASSPGVYSGNTIYF

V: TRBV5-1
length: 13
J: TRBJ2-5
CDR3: CASSLRQEFTQYF

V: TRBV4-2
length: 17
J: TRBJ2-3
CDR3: CASSQSLLGGPADTQYF

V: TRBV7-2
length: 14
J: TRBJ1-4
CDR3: CASSLGSGGEKLFF

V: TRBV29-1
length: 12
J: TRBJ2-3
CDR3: CSVRDRGDTQYF

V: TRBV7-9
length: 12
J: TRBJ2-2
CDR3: CASSPGSGELFF

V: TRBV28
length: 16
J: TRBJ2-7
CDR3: CASSRLAPGQSYEQYF

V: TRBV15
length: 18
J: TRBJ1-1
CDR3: CATSGPRDRGRGSTEAFF

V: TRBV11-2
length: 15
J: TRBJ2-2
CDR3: CASRGQGSKAGELFF

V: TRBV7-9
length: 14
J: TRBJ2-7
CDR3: CASTLGGDPYEQYF

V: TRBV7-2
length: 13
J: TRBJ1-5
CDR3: CASSQQGTQPQHF

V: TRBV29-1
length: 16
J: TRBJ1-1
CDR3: CSVEGPPGQINTEAFF

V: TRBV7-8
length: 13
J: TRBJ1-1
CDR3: CASSARTGVAAFF

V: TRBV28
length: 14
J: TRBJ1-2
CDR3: CASRETGGPYGYTF

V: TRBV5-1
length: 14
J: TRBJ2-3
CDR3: CASSLGQSPDTQYF

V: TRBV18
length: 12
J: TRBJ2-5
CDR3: CASSPGQETQYF

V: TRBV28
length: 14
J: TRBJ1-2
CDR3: CASTLTGIDYGYTF

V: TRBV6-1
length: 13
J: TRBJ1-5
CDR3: CATLRGNDQPQHF

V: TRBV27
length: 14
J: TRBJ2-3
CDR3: CASSLKQLGDTQYF

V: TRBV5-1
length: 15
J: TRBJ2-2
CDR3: CASSPTSGRAGELFF

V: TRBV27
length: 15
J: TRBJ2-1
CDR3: CASALRQVSYNEQFF

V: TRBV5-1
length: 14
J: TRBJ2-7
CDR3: CASSQTGGPYEQYF

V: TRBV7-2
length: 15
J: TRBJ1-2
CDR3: CASSTKQAARRGYTF

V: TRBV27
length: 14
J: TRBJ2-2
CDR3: CASSSLQGSGELFF

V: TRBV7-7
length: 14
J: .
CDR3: CASSPGHLQETQYF

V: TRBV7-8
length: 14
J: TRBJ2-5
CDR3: CASSLAPQGETQYF

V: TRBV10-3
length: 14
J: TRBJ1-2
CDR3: CAISGGTGDYGYTF

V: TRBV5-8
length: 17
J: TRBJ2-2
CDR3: CASSLSVLESRAGELFF

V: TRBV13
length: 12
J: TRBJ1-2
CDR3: CASSTGISGYTF

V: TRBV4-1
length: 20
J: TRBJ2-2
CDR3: CASSLGRWDRDRANTGELFF

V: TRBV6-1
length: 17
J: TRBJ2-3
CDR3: CASSDNPARLRGDTQYF

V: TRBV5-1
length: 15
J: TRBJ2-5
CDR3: CASSALGQGQETQYF

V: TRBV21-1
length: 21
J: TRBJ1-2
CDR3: CASSKAARGLPLKARDYGYTF

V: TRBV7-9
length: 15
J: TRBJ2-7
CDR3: CASSPRTGKGYEQYF